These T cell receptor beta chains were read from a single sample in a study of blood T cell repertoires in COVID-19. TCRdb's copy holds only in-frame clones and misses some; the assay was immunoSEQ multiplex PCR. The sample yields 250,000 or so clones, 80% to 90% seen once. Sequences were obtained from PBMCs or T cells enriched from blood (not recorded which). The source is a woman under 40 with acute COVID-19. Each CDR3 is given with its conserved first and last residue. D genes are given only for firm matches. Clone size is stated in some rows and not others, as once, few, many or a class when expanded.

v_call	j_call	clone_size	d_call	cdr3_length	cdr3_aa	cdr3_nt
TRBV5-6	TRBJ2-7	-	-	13	CASSYGGRNEQYF	TGTGCCAGCAGCTACGGGGGGCGGAACGAGCAGTACTTC
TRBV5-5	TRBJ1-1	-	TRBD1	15	CASSARQGRSTEAFF	TGTGCCAGCAGCGCCCGACAGGGTCGGAGTACTGAAGCTTTCTTT
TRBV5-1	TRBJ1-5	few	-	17	CASSLAGSGEFNQPQHF	TGCGCCAGCAGCTTGGCCGGATCAGGGGAGTTCAATCAGCCCCAGCATTTT
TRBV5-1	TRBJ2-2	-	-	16	CASSLGWAANTGELFF	TGCGCCAGCAGCTTGGGTTGGGCCGCGAACACCGGGGAGCTGTTTTTT
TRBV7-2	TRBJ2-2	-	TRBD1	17	CASSSFAGGWDTGELFF	TGTGCCAGCAGCTCCTTTGCAGGGGGCTGGGACACCGGGGAGCTGTTTTTT
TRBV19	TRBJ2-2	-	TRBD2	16	CASSIGLAVNTGELFF	TGTGCCAGTAGTATAGGACTAGCGGTGAACACCGGGGAGCTGTTTTTT
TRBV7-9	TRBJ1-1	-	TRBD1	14	CASSLTNRGSDAFF	TGTGCCAGCAGCTTAACCAACAGGGGTTCAGATGCTTTCTTT
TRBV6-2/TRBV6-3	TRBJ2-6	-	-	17	CASSYDSKASGANVLTF	TGTGCCAGCAGTTATGACAGTAAGGCCTCTGGGGCCAACGTCCTGACTTTC
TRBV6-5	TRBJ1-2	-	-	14	CASSYSIEGYGYTF	TGTGCCAGCAGTTACTCGATCGAGGGCTATGGCTACACCTTC
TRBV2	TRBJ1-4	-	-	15	CASSQTGLGEEKLFF	TGTGCCAGCAGCCAAACCGGACTAGGGGAGGAAAAACTGTTTTTT
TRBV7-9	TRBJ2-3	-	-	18	CASSPRRWGGRGTDTQYF	TGTGCCAGCAGCCCCAGGCGCTGGGGGGGGCGGGGAACAGATACGCAGTATTTT
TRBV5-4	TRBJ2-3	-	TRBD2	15	CASSLAGGTTDTQYF	TGTGCCAGCAGCTTAGCGGGGGGCACCACAGATACGCAGTATTTT
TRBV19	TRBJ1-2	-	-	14	CASSSGVGNYGYTF	TGTGCCAGTAGTAGCGGGGTAGGGAACTATGGCTACACCTTC
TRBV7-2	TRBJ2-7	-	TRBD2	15	CASSLGGTSPYEQYF	TGTGCCAGCAGCTTAGGGGGGACTAGCCCCTACGAGCAGTACTTC
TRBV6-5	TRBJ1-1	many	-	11	CASGQNTEAFF	TGTGCCAGCGGACAGAACACTGAAGCTTTCTTT
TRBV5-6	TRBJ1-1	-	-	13	CASSFQGNTEAFF	TGTGCCAGCAGCTTTCAGGGAAACACTGAAGCTTTCTTT
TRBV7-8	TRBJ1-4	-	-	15	CASSLGILDNEKLFF	TGTGCCAGCAGCTTAGGTATCCTAGATAATGAAAAACTGTTTTTT
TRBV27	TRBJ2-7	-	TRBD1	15	CASSLEYRGLHEQYF	TGTGCCAGCAGTTTAGAGTACAGGGGCTTACACGAGCAGTACTTC
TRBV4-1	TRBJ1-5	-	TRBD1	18	CASSFRTGSRYNNQPQHF	TGCGCCAGCAGCTTCCGGACAGGATCCCGATATAACAATCAGCCCCAGCATTTT
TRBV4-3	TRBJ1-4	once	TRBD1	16	CASSQFLGQHNEKLFF	TGCGCCAGCAGCCAATTCCTGGGACAGCATAATGAAAAACTGTTTTTT
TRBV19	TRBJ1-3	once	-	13	CASFDGWGDTIYF	TGTGCCAGTTTCGACGGGTGGGGAGACACCATATATTTT
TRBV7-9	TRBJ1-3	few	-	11	CASQTGNTIYF	TGTGCCAGTCAGACTGGAAACACCATATATTTT
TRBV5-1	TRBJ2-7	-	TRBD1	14	CASSGDRPPYEQYF	TGCGCCAGCAGCGGGGACAGACCGCCCTACGAGCAGTACTTC
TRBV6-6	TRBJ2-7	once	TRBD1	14	CASSLSGQVPEQYF	TGTGCCAGCAGCCTCTCGGGACAGGTCCCCGAGCAGTACTTC
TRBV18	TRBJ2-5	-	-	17	CASSPTQTGPPGKTQYF	TGTGCCAGCTCACCAACACAGACAGGCCCCCCGGGGAAGACCCAGTACTTC
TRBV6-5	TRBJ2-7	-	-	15	CASSFGGPLDYEQYF	TGTGCCAGCAGTTTCGGAGGGCCCCTGGACTACGAGCAGTACTTC
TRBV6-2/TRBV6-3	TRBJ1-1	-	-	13	CASSGGRATEAFF	TGTGCCAGCAGTGGAGGGAGGGCCACTGAAGCTTTCTTT
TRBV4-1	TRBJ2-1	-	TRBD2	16	CASSQPQAGAYNEQFF	TGCGCCAGCAGCCAACCCCAAGCGGGGGCCTACAATGAGCAGTTCTTC
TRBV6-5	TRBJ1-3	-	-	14	CASSLYNSGNTIYF	TGTGCCAGCAGCCTGTACAATTCTGGAAACACCATATATTTT
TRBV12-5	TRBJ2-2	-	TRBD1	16	CASGPRDRGFLGELFF	TGTGCTAGTGGTCCACGGGACAGGGGTTTTCTCGGGGAGCTGTTTTTT
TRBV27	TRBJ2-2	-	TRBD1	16	CASSYTGTGGPGELFF	TGTGCCAGCAGTTATACCGGGACAGGGGGCCCCGGGGAGCTGTTTTTT
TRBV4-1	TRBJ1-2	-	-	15	CASSQAVNNVYGYTF	TGCGCCAGCAGCCAAGCTGTCAACAACGTTTATGGCTACACCTTC
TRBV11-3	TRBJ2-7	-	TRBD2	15	CASSPRGGSTYEQYF	TGTGCCAGCAGCCCCCGCGGGGGGTCCACCTACGAGCAGTACTTC
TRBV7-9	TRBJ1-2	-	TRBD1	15	CASSSSGQGDSGYTF	TGTGCCAGCAGCTCATCCGGACAGGGTGATAGTGGCTACACCTTC
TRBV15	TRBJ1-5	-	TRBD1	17	CATSRPKGQGGSQPQHF	TGTGCCACCAGCAGACCAAAGGGACAGGGGGGTAGCCAGCCCCAGCATTTT
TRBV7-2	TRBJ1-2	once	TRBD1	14	CASSVPGQGIGYTF	TGTGCCAGCAGCGTCCCGGGACAGGGAATTGGCTACACCTTC
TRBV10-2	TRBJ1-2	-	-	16	CASKSGWGTTNYGYTF	TGCGCCAGCAAGTCCGGATGGGGGACTACTAACTATGGCTACACCTTC
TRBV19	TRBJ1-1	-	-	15	CASSIGGLENTEAFF	TGTGCCAGTAGTATCGGGGGGCTCGAGAACACTGAAGCTTTCTTT
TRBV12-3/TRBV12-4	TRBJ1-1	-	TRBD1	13	CASTLGRGTEAFF	TGTGCCAGCACCTTGGGCAGGGGGACTGAAGCTTTCTTT
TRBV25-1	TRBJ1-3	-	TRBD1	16	CASSDPTGDSGNTIYF	TGTGCCAGCAGTGACCCTACAGGGGACTCTGGAAACACCATATATTTT
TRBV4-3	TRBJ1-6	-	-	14	CASSQASGSSPLHF	TGCGCCAGCAGCCAAGCATCTGGTAGTTCACCCCTCCACTTT